Only one count was recorded for the clone carrying this T cell receptor (beta chain). No antigen is known for it. The germline V gene has CDR1 MNHNS and CDR2 SASEGT. This CDR3 spans 14 amino acids. Deletions cut 7 bases from V and 4 bases from J, with 16 bases between. The data originate from a study of siplizumab effects on memory and regulatory T cells. General observations from the study: Alloreactive sequences traceable to unstimulated CD4+ memory cells declined significantly under siplizumab.

The table came from immunoSEQ multiplex PCR; TCRdb's copy has only in-frame clones and leaves some out. The data show about 52,000 clones, 95% to 98% seen once. This sequence joins TRBV6-1 and TRBJ1-1; possibly TRBD1 for D (5 bases). Material for sequencing was naive CD4+ T cells sorted from blood. This clonotype was obtained from a human donor in good health. The CDR3 sequence is CASISGRLSTEAFF. CDR3 bases: TGTGCCAGCATCTCGGGACGGTTGAGCACTGAAGCTTTCTTT.